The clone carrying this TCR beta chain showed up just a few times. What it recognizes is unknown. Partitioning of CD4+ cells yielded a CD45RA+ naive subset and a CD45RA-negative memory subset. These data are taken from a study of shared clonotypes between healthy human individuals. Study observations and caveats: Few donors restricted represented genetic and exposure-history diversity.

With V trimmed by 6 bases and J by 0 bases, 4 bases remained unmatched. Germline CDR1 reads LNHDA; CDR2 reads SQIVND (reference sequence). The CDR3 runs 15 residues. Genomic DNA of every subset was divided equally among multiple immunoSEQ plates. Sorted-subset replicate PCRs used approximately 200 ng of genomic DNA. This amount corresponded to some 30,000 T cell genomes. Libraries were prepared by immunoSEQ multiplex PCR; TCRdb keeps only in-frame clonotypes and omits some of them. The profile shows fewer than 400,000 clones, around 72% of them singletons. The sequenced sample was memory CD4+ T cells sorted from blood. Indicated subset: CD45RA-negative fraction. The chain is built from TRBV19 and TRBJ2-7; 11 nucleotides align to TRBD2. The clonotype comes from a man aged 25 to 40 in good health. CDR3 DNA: TGTGCCAGTAGGATAACTAGCGGGAGCTCCTACGAGCAGTACTTC. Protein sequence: CASRITSGSSYEQYF.